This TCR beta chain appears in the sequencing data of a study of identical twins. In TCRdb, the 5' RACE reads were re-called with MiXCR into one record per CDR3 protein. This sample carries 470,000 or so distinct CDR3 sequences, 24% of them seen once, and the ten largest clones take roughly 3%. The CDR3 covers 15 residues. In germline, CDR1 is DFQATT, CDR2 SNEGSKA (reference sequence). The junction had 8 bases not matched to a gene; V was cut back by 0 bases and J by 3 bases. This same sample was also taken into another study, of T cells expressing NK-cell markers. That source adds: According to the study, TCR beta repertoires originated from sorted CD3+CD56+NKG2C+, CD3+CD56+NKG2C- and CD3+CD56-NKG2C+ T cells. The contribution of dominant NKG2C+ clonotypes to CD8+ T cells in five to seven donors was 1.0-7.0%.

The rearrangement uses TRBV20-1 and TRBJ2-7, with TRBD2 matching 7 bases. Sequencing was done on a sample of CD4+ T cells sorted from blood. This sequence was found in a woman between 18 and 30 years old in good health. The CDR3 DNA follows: TGCAGTGCTAGAGATTTATCCCGGGACTACTACGAGCAGTACTTC. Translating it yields CSARDLSRDYYEQYF.